This T cell receptor beta chain was profiled in a study of human T cells and chemical hapten exposure. Germline-derived CDR1 and CDR2 are SNHLY and FYNNEI. This CDR3 is built from 18 residues. J was trimmed by 0 bases and V by 4 bases; bases with no gene match: 6. Each cDNA molecule in the library carried unique molecular identifiers. TCRdb re-analysed the reads in MiXCR, keeping a single row per CDR3 protein. The sample consists of about 120,000 distinct CDR3 sequences, 8.5% of them appearing once. Remarks on this clonotype: The antigen remains unidentified.

Total RNA came from unfractionated whole blood. Study observations and caveats: Sensitization with DPC brought no change to TCRs above 1 in 1000 in frequency.

The receptor comes from a human donor in good health. Some clones in this sample may be carry-over from other donors' samples. V is TRBV2 and J is TRBJ2-6; 10 bases fit TRBD1. The sequenced material came from whole blood. The CDR3 region is CASSGTTGGRSGANVLTF. The CDR3 DNA sequence: TGTGCCAGCAGTGGGACGACAGGGGGCCGCTCTGGGGCCAACGTCCTGACTTTC.